This T cell receptor (beta chain) stems from a study of cytomegalovirus exposure and HLA in healthy donors. Study-level findings and limits: Sequencing artifact likely explains a cluster of highly shared sequence variants. Immune exposure data for these donors was limited to CMV serostatus. While the bulk of TCR sequences proved rare, some public TCRs turned up in many donors.

The trim removed 1 base at V and 3 bases at J, leaving 3 bases unmatched. CDR1 KGHSH and CDR2 LQKENI come from the germline V gene. CDR3 length: 14 residues. A note on this clone: As yet, its antigen is unknown.

In the PCR, 60 Vbeta and 13 Jbeta primers were used. TCRdb's table, derived via immunoSEQ multiplex PCR, lists solely in-frame clones and lacks some. The profile shows approximately 160,000 clones, roughly 80% of them singletons. The sequence derives from a male donor in good health and CMV-seronegative. The V gene is TRBV18, the J gene TRBJ2-7; 7 positions match TRBD1. The sample comprised PBMCs. CDR3 region: CASSPHNRGYEQYF. DNA of the CDR3: TGTGCCAGCTCACCACACAACAGGGGCTACGAGCAGTACTTC.